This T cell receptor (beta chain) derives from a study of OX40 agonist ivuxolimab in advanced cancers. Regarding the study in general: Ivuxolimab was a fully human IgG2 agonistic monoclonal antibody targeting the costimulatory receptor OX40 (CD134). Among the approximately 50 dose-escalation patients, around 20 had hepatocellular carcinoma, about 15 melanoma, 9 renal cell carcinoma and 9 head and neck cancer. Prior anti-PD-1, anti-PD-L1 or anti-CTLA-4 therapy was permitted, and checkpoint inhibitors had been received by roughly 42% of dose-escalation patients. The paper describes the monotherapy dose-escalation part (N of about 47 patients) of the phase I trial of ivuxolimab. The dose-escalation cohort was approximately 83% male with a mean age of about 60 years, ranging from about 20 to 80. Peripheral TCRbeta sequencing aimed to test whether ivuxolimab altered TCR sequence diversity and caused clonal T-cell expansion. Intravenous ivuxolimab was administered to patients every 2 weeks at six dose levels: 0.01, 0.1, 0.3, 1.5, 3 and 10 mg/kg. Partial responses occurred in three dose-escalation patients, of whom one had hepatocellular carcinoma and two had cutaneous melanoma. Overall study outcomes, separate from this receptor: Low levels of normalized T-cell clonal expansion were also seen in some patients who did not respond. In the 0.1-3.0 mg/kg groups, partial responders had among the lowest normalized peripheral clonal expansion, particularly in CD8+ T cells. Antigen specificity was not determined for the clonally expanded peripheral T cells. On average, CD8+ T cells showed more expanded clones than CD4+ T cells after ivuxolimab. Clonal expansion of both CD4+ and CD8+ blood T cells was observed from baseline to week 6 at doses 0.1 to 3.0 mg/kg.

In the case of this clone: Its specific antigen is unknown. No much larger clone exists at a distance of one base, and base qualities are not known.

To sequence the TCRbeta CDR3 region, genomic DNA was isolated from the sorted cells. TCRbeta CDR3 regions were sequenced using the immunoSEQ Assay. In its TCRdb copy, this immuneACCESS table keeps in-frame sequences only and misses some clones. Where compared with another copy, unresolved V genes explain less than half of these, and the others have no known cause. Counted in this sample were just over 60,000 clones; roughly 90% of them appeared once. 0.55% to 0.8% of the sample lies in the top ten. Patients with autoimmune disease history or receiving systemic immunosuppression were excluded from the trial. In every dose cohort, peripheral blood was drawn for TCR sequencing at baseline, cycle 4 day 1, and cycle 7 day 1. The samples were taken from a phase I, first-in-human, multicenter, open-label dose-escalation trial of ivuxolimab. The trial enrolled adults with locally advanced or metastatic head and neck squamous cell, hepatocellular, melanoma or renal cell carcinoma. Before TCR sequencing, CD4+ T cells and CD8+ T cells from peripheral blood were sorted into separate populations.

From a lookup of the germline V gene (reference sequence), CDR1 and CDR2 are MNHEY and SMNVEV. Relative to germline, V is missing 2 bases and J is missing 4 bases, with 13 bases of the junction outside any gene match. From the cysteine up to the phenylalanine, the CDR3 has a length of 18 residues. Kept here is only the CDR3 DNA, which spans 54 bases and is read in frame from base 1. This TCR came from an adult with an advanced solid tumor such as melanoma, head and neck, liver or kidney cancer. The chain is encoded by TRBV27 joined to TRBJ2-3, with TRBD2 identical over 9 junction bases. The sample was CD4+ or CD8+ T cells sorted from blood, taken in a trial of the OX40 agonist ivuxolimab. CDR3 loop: CASSLDFPGLAVADTQYF. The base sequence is TGTGCCAGCAGTTTAGACTTCCCGGGACTAGCAGTTGCAGATACGCAGTATTTT.